This TCR beta chain was identified during a study of blood T cell repertoires in COVID-19. Study processing details: From reference gene primer amplification, estimates of nucleated cell counts were derived. TCRdb's copy holds only in-frame clones and misses some; the assay was immunoSEQ multiplex PCR. The V and J calls and clone size are taken from that table; D and trimming were inferred from the DNA. The sample records around 97,000 clones, approximately 80% being singletons. The TCR was taken from a human donor in a cohort sampled during active or convalescent COVID-19. The specimen was peripheral blood.

As DNA, the CDR3 is TGTGCCAGCTCACCAGCCGGGACTTCGAACACCGGGGAGCTGTTTTTT. Translated: CASSPAGTSNTGELFF. V and J are TRBV18 and TRBJ2-2, with D possibly being TRBD2 (6 bases). This CDR3 has 16 amino acids. Germline V gives CDR1 KGHSH, CDR2 LQKENI. Trimming left V 2 bases short and J 0 bases short, with 10 bases between.